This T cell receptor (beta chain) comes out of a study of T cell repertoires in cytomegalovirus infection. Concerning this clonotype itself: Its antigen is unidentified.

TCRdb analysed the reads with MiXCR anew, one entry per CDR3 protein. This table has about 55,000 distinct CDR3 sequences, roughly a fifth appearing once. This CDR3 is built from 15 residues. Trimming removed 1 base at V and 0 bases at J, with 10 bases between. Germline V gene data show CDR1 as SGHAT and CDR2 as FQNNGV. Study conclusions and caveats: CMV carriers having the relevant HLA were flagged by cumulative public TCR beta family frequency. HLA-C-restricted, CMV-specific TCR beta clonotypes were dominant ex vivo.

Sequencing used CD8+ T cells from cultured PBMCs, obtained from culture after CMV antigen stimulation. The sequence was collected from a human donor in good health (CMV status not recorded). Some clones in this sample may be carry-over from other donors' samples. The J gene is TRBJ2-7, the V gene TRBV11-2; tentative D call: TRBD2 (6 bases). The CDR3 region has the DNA TGTGCCAGCAGCTTAGGGGCGGGACCCTCCTACGAGCAGTACTTC. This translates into CASSLGAGPSYEQYF.